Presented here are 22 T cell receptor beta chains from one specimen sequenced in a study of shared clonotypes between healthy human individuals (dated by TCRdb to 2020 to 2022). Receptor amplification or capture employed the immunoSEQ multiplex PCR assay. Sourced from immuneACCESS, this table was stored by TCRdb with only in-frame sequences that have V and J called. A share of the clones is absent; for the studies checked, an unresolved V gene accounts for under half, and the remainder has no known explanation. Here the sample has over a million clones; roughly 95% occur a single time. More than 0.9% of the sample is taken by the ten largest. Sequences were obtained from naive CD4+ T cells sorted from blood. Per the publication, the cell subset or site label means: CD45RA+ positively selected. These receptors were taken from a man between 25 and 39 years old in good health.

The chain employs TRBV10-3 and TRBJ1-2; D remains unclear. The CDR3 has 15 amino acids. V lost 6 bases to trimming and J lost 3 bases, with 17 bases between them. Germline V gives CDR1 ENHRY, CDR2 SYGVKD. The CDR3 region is CAIRPNKTLDYGYTF. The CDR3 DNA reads TGTGCCATCAGACCAAACAAGACTCTCGACTATGGCTACACCTTC.

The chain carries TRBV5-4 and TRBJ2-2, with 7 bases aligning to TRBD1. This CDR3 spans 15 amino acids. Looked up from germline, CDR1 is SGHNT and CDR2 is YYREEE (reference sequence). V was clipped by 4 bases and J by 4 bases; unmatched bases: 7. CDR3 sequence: CASSNRGVGTGELFF. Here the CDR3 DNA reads TGTGCCAGCAGCAACAGGGGAGTAGGCACCGGGGAGCTGTTTTTT.

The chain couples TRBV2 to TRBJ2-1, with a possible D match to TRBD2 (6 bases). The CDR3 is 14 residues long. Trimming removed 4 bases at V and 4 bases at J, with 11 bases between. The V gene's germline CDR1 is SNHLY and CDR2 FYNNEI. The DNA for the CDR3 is TGTGCCAGCAGTGCGACGGGGAGGTACAATGAGCAGTTCTTC. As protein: CASSATGRYNEQFF.

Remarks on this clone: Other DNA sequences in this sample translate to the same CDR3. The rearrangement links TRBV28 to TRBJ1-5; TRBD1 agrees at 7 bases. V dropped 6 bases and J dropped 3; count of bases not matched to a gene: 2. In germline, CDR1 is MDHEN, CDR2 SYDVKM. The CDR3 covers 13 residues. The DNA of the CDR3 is TGTGCCAGCAGCGACAGGGTCAATCAGCCCCAGCATTTT. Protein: CASSDRVNQPQHF.

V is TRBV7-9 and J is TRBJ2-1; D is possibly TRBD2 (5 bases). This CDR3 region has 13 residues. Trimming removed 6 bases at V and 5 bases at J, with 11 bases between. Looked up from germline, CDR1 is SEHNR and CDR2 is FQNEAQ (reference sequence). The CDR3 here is CASSPRGHNEQFF. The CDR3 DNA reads TGTGCCAGCAGTCCACGAGGGCACAATGAGCAGTTCTTC.

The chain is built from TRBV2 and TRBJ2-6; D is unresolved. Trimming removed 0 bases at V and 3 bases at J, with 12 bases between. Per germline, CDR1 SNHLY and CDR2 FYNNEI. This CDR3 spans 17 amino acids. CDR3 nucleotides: TGTGCCAGCAGTGAAGCGTTGGCCTTTGGTGGGGCCAACGTCCTGACTTTC. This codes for CASSEALAFGGANVLTF.

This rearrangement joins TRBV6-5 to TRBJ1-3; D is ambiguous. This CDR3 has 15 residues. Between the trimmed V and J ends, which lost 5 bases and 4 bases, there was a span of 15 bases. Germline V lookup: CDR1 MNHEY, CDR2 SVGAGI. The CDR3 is CASSQRRAFGNTIYF. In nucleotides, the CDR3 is TGTGCCAGCAGTCAACGTAGGGCTTTCGGAAACACCATATATTTT.

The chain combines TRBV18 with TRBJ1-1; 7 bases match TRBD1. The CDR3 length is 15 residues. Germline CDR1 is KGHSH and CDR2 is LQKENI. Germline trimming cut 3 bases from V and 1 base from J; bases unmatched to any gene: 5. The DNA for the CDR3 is TGTGCCAGCTCACCGGGACAGAATAAGAACACTGAAGCTTTCTTT. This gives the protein CASSPGQNKNTEAFF.

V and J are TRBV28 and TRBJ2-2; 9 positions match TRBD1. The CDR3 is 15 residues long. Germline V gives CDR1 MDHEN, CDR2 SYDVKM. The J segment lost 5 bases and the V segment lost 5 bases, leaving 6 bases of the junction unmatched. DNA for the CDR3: TGTGCCAGCAGTCCACAGGGGGCGCGTACCGGGGAGCTGTTTTTT. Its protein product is CASSPQGARTGELFF.

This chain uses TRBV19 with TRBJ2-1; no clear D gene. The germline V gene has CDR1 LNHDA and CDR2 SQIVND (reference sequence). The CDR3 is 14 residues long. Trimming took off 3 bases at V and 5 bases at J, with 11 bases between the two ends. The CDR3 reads CASSIAGIDNEQFF. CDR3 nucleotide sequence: TGTGCCAGTAGTATCGCAGGTATCGACAATGAGCAGTTCTTC.

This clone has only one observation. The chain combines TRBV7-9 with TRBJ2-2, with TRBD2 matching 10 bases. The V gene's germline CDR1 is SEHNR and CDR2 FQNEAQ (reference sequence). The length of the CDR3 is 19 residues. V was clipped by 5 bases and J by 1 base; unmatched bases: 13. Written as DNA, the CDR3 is TGTGCCAGCAGCCCCACTCAAGCGGGAGGGATCCGGAACACCGGGGAGCTGTTTTTT. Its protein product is CASSPTQAGGIRNTGELFF.

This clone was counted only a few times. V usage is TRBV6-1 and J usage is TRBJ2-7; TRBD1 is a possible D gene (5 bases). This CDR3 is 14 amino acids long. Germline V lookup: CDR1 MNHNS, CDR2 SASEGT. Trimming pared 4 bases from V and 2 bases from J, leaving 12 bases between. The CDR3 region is CASSASQGTYEQYF. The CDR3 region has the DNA TGTGCCAGCAGTGCAAGTCAGGGCACCTACGAGCAGTACTTC.

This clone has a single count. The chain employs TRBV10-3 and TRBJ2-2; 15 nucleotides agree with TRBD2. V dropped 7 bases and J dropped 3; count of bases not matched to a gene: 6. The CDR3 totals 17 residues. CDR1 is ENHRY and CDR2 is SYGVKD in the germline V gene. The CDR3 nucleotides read TGTGCCATCAATGGACTAGCGGGAGGGTACGACACCGGGGAGCTGTTTTTT. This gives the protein CAINGLAGGYDTGELFF.

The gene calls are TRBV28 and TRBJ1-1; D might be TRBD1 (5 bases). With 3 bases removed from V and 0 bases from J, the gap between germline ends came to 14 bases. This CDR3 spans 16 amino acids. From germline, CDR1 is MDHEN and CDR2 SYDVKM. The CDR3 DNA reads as TGTGCCAGCAGTTTCTCCAGACAGACTATGAACACTGAAGCTTTCTTT. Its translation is CASSFSRQTMNTEAFF. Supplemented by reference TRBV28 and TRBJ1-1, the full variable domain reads DVKVTQSSRYLVKRTGEKVFLECVQDMDHENMFWYRQDPGLGLRLIYFSYDVKMKEKGDIPEGYSVSREKKERFSLILESASTNQTSMYLCASSFSRQTMNTEAFFGQGTRLTVV.

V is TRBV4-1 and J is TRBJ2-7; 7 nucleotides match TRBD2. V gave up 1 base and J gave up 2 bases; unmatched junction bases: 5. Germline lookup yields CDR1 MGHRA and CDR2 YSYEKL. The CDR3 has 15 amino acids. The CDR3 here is CASSQGGGRAYEQYF. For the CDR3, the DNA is TGCGCCAGCAGCCAAGGGGGTGGGAGGGCCTACGAGCAGTACTTC.

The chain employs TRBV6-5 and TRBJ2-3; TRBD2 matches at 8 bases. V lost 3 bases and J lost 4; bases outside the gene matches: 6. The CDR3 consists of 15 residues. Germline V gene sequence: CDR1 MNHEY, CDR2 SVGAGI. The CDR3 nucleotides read TGTGCCAGCAGTTATCGGGGGGGTTTTGCAGATACGCAGTATTTT. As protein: CASSYRGGFADTQYF.

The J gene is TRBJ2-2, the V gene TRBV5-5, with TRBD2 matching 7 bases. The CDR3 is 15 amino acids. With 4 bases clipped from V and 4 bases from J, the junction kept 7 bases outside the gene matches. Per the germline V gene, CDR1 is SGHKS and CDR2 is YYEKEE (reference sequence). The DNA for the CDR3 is TGTGCCAGCAGCATCAGCGGGATCGGCACCGGGGAGCTGTTTTTT. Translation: CASSISGIGTGELFF.

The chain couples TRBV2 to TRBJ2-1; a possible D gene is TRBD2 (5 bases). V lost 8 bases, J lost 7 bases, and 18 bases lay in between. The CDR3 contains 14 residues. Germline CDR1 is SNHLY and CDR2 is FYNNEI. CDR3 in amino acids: CASALDGIFNEQFF. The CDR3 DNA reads TGTGCCAGCGCCCTTGACGGGATCTTTAATGAGCAGTTCTTC.

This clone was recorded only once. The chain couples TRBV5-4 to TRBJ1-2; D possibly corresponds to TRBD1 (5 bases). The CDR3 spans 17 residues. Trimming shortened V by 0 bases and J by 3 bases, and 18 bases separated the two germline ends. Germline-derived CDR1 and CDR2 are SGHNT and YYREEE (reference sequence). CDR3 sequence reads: CASSLALGWDDDYGYTF. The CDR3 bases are TGTGCCAGCAGCTTGGCCTTGGGGTGGGACGACGACTATGGCTACACCTTC. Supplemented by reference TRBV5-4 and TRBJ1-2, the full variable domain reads ETGVTQSPTHLIKTRGQQVTLRCSSQSGHNTVSWYQQALGQGPQFIFQYYREEENGRGNFPPRFSGLQFPNYSSELNVNALELDDSALYLCASSLALGWDDDYGYTFGSGTRLTVV.

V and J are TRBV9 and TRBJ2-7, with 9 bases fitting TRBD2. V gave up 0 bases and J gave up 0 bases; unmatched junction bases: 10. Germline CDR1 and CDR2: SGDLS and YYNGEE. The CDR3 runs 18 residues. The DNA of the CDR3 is TGTGCCAGCAGCGTAGATGGACGACTAGCGGAAAACTCCTACGAGCAGTACTTC. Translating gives CASSVDGRLAENSYEQYF.

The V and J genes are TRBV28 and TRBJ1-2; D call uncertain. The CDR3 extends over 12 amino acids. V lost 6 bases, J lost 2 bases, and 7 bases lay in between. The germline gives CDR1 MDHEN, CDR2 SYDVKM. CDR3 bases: TGTGCCAGCAGAGGACGGAACTATGGCTACACCTTC. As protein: CASRGRNYGYTF.

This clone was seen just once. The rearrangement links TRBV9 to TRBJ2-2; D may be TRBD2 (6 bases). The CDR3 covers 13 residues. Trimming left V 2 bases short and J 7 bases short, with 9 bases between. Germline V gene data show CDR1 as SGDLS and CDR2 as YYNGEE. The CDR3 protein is CASSVFSGGELFF. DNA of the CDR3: TGTGCCAGCAGCGTTTTTAGCGGCGGGGAGCTGTTTTTT.